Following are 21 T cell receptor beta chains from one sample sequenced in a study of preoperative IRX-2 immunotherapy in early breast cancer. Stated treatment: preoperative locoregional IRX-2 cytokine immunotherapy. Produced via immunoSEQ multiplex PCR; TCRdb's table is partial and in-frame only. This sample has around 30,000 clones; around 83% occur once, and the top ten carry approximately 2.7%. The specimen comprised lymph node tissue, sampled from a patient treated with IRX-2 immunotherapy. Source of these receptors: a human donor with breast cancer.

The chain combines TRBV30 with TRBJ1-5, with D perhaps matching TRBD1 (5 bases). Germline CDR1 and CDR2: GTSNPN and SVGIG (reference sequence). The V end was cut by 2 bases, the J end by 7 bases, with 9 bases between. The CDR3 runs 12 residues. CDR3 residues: CAWSPGDQPQHF. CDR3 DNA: TGTGCCTGGAGTCCCGGGGACCAGCCCCAGCATTTT.

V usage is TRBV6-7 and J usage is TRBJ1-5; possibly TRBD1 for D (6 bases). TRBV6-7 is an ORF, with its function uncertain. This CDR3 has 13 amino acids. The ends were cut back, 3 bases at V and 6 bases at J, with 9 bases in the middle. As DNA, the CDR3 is TGTGCCAGCAGTTATCAGGGGAGTCAGCCCCAGCATTTT. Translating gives CASSYQGSQPQHF.

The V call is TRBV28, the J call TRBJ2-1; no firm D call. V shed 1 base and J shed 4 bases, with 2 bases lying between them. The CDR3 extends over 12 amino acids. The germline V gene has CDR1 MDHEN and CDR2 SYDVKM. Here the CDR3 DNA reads TGTGCCAGCAGTTTATTGTACAATGAGCAGTTCTTC. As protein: CASSLLYNEQFF.

Here the CDR3 DNA reads TGTGCCAGCAGCCAAGCCGCCATTTTTGACAATGAGCAGTTCTTC. It translates to CASSQAAIFDNEQFF. V gene TRBV4-2 combines with J gene TRBJ2-1; D gene uncertain. The CDR3 spans 15 residues. Looked up from germline, CDR1 is LGHNA and CDR2 is YNFKEQ. Trimming stripped 1 base from V and 5 bases from J, with 12 bases between.

This CDR3 is CASSKAGSPAGGYTF. The CDR3 DNA is TGTGCCAGCAGCAAAGCGGGGTCCCCAGCGGGTGGCTACACCTTC. V is TRBV28 and J is TRBJ1-2; D not certain. Trimming took off 6 bases at V and 7 bases at J, with 21 bases between the two ends. CDR1 and CDR2 (germline): MDHEN, SYDVKM. This CDR3 comprises 15 residues.

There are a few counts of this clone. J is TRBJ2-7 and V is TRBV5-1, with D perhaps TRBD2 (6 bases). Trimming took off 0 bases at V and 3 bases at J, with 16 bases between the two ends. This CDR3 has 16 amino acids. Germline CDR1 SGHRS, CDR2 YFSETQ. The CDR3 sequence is CASSLGGTGGNYEQYF. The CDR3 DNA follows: TGCGCCAGCAGCTTGGGGGGGACTGGCGGTAACTACGAGCAGTACTTC. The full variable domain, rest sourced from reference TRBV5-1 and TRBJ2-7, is KAGVTQTPRYLIKTRGQQVTLSCSPISGHRSVSWYQQTPGQGLQFLFEYFSETQRNKGNFPGRFSGRQFSNSRSEMNVSTLELGDSALYLCASSLGGTGGNYEQYFGPGTRLTVT.

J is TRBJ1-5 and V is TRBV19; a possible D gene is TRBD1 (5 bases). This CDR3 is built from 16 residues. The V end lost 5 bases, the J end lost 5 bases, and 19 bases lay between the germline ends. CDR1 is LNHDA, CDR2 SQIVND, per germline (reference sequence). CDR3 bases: TGTGCCAGTAGTCCAATTATGGGACTCCTGGATCAGCCCCAGCATTTT. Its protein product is CASSPIMGLLDQPQHF.

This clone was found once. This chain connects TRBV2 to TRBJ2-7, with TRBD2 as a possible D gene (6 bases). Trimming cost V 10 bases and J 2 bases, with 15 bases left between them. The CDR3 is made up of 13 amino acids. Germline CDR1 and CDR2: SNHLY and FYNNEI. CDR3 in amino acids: CATIAVEAYEQYF. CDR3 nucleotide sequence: TGTGCCACAATAGCGGTTGAGGCCTACGAGCAGTACTTC. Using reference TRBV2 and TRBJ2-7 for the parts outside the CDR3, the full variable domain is EPEVTQTPSHQVTQMGQEVILRCVPISNHLYFYWYRQILGQKVEFLVSFYNNEISEKSEIFDDQFSVERPDGSNFTLKIRSTKLEDSAMYFCATIAVEAYEQYFGPGTRLTVT.

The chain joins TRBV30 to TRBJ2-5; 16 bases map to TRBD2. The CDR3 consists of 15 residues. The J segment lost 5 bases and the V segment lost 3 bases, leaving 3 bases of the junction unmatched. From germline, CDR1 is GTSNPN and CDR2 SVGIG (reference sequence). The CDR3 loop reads CAWRGLAGGPETQYF. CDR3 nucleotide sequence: TGTGCCTGGAGGGGACTAGCGGGGGGGCCGGAGACCCAGTACTTC. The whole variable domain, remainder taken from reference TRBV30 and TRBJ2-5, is SQTIHQWPATLVQPVGSPLSLECTVEGTSNPNLYWYRQAAGRGLQLLFYSVGIGQISSEVPQNLSASRPQDRQFILSSKKLLLSDSGFYLCAWRGLAGGPETQYFGPGTRLLVL.

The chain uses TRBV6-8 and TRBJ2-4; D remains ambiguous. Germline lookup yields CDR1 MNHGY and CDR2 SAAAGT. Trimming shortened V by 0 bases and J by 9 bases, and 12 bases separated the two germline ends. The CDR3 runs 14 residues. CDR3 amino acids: CASSYSSAAPIQYF. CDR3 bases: TGTGCCAGCAGTTACTCGAGTGCAGCCCCCATTCAGTACTTC.

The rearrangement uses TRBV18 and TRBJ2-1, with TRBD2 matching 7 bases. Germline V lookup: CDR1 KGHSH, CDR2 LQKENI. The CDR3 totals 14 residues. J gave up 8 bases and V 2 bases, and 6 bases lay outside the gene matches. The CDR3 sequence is CASSPIPSGDEQFF. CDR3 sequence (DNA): TGTGCCAGCTCACCAATCCCTAGCGGAGATGAGCAGTTCTTC.

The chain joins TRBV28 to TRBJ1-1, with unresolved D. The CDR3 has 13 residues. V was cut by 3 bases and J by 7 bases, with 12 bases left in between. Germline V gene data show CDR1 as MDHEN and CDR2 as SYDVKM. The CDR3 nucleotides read TGTGCCAGCAGTTTCCGGGGAGACCTTGAAGCTTTCTTT. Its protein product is CASSFRGDLEAFF.

CDR3 DNA: TGTGCCTGGAGGACAGGGGGCCAAGAGACCCAGTACTTC. Translated: CAWRTGGQETQYF. The genes are TRBV30 and TRBJ2-5; 9 bases are a match to TRBD1. Germline V lookup: CDR1 GTSNPN, CDR2 SVGIG (reference sequence). The J segment lost 1 base and the V segment lost 3 bases, leaving 0 bases of the junction unmatched. The CDR3 runs to 13 residues.

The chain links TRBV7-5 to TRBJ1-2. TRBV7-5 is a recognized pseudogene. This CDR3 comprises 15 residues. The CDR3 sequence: CASSSLRVYSTGYTF. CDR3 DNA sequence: TGTGCCAGCAGCTCGCTTCGAGTATACTCTACTGGCTACACCTTC.

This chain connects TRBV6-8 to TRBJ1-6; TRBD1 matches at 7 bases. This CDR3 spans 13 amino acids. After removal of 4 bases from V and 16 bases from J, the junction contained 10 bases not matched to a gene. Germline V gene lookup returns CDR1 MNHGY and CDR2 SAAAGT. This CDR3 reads CASSSNAGTVLHF. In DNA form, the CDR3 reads TGTGCCAGCAGTTCCAACGCCGGGACAGTGCTCCACTTT.

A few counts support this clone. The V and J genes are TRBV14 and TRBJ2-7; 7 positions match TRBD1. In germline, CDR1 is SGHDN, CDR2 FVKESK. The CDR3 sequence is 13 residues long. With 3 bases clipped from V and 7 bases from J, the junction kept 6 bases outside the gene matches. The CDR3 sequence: CASSQQPGQEQYF. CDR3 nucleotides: TGTGCCAGCAGCCAGCAACCGGGACAGGAGCAGTACTTC.

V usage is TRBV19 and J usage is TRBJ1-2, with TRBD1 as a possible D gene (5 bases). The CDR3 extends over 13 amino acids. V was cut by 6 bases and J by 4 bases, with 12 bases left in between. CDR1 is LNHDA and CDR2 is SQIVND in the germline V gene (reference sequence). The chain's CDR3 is CASRTGGTYGYTF. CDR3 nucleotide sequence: TGTGCCAGTAGGACCGGGGGGACCTATGGCTACACCTTC.

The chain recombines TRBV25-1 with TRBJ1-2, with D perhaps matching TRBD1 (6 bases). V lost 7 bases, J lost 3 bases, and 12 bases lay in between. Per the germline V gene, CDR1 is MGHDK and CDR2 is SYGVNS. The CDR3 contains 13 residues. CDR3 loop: CASTRNRDYGYTF. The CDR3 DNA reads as TGTGCCAGCACGCGAAACAGGGACTATGGCTACACCTTC.

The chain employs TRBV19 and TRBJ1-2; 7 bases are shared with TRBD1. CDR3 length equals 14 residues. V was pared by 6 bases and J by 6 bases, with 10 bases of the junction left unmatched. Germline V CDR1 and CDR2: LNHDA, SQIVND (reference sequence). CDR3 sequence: CASRTDRWTDGYTF. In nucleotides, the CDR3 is TGTGCCAGTAGAACGGACAGGTGGACGGATGGCTACACCTTC. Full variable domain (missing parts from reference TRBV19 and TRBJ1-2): DGGITQSPKYLFRKEGQNVTLSCEQNLNHDAMYWYRQDPGQGLRLIYYSQIVNDFQKGDIAEGYSVSREKKESFPLTVTSAQKNPTAFYLCASRTDRWTDGYTFGSGTRLTVV.

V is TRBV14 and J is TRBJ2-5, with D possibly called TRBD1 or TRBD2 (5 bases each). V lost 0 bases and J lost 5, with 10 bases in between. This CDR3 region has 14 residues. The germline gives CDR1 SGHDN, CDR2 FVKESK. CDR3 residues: CASSQDWGSETQYF. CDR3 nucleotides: TGTGCCAGCAGCCAAGATTGGGGGTCGGAGACCCAGTACTTC.

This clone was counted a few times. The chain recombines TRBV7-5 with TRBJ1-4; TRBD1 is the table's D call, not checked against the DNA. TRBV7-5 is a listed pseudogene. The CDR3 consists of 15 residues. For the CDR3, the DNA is TGTGCCAGCAGCCCGACAGGTGGCACTAATGAAAAACTGTTTTTT. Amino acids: CASSPTGGTNEKLFF.